This TCR beta chain is drawn from a study of PD-L1 blockade in urothelial cancer. The time point here: pretreatment peripheral blood. The method was immunoSEQ multiplex PCR; TCRdb's version includes in-frame clones alone and lacks a portion of them. The sample has roughly 130,000 clones; 84% are singletons. A single count supports this clone. The TCR sequence derives from a man aged 45-65 years with urothelial cancer. This specimen was PBMCs, taken around atezolizumab (anti-PD-L1) treatment.

The CDR3 coding sequence is TGTGCCAGCAGTTTAGTACAGGCGAGTCAGCCCCAGCATTTT. Its translation: CASSLVQASQPQHF. The gene calls are TRBV27 and TRBJ1-5; possibly TRBD1 for D (5 bases). From germline, CDR1 is MNHEY and CDR2 SMNVEV (reference sequence). Trimming cost V 2 bases and J 6 bases, with 11 bases left between them. This CDR3 is 14 amino acids long.